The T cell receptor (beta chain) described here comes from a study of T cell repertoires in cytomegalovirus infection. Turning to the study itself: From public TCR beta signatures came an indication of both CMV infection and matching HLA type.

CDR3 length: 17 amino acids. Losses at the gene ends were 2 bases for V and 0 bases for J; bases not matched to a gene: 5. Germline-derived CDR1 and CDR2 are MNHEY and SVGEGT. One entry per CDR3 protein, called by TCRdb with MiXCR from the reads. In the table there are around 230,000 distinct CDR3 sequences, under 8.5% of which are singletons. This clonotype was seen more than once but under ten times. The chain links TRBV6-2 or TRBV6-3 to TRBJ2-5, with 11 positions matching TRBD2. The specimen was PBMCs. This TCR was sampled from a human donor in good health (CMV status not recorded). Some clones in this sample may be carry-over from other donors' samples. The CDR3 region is CASSYRLLAGDQETQYF. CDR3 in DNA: TGTGCCAGCAGTTACCGGCTACTAGCGGGGGACCAAGAGACCCAGTACTTC.